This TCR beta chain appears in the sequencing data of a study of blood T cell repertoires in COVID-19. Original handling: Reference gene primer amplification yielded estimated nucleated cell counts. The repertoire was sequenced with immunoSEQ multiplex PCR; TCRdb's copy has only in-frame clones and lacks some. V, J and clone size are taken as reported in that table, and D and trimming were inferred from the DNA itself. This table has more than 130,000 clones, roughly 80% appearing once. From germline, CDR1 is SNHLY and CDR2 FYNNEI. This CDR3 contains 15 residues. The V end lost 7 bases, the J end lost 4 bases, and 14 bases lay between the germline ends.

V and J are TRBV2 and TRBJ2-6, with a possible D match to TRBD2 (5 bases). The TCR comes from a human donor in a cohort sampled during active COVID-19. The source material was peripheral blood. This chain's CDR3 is CASNLSGLGANVLTF. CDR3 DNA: TGTGCCAGCAACTTATCGGGGTTGGGGGCCAACGTCCTGACTTTC.